These 23 T cell receptor beta chains originate from one sample sequenced in a study of beta chain features in type 1 diabetes. Study-wide points: Type 1 diabetes patients had moderately but significantly shorter TCRB CDR3s in all four CD4+ subsets.

No cognate antigen is known for these TCRs. Reverse transcribing all isolated RNA meant expressed TCRB transcripts were sequenced. TCRdb's copy holds only in-frame clones and misses some; the assay was immunoSEQ multiplex PCR. The sample lists 130,000 or so clones, about 17% seen once, with over 2% in the top ten. Sequenced material: central memory CD4+ T cells from blood. These receptors were collected from a man between 25 and 39 years old with type 1 diabetes.

Regarding this clone: The junction differs from germline at one of its ends, possibly a read error. The V and J genes are TRBV6-5 and TRBJ1-1, with 8 nucleotides matching TRBD1. The CDR3 extends over 13 amino acids. In germline, CDR1 is MNHEY, CDR2 SVGAGI. Written as DNA, the CDR3 is TGTGCCAGCAGCCGGACAGGGAACGCTGAAGCTTTCTTT. Translating gives CASSRTGNAEAFF.

This clone was seen only a few times. The chain carries TRBV18 and TRBJ1-2; D ambiguous. The germline V gene has CDR1 KGHSH and CDR2 LQKENI. The CDR3 length is 16 residues. V was pared by 2 bases and J by 2 bases, with 15 bases between. CDR3 region: CASSPVAAEPNYGYTF. DNA for the CDR3: TGTGCCAGCTCACCAGTCGCGGCAGAGCCAAACTATGGCTACACCTTC.

This clone came up a few times. The chain employs TRBV7-9 and TRBJ2-5; 7 nucleotides align to TRBD1. V lost 5 bases and J lost 5; bases outside the gene matches: 5. The CDR3 totals 13 residues. The germline gives CDR1 SEHNR, CDR2 FQNEAQ (reference sequence). The CDR3 loop reads CASSRTGVETQYF. The DNA of the CDR3 is TGTGCCAGCAGCCGAACAGGGGTGGAGACCCAGTACTTC.

This clone was seen many times. The chain links TRBV18 to TRBJ2-7; possibly TRBD1 for D (5 bases). Trimming pared 6 bases from V and 6 bases from J, leaving 12 bases between. Germline values: CDR1 KGHSH, CDR2 LQKENI. The CDR3 sequence is 12 residues long. Here the CDR3 reads CASSKMGLEQYF. The DNA for the CDR3 is TGTGCCAGCTCCAAGATGGGGCTCGAGCAGTACTTC.

This clone was seen a handful of times. The V call is TRBV20-1, the J call TRBJ2-5; D is unresolved. The V gene lost 1 base and the J gene lost 2 bases, with 2 bases spanning the gap. This CDR3 has 11 residues. Per germline, CDR1 DFQATT and CDR2 SNEGSKA (reference sequence). The CDR3 here is CSARAQETQYF. The DNA of the CDR3 is TGCAGTGCTAGAGCACAAGAGACCCAGTACTTC.

The CDR3 is CSALLETQYF. CDR3 bases: TGCAGTGCTTTACTAGAGACCCAGTACTTC. This chain connects TRBV20-1 to TRBJ2-5; no reliable D call. This CDR3 contains 10 residues. V lost 5 bases and J lost 4, with 5 bases in between. CDR1 is DFQATT, CDR2 SNEGSKA, per germline (reference sequence).

This clone was seen a few times. V is TRBV30 and J is TRBJ1-4; D is uncertain. This CDR3 is 15 amino acids long. Trimming cost V 0 bases and J 2 bases, with 10 bases left between them. Germline CDR1 GTSNPN, CDR2 SVGIG (reference sequence). CDR3 DNA: TGTGCCTGGAGTGTCTCGAGGACCACTAATGAAAAACTGTTTTTT. This gives the protein CAWSVSRTTNEKLFF.

As concerns this clone: This same CDR3 is encoded by further DNA sequences in the sample. The chain uses TRBV5-6 and TRBJ2-7; no clear D gene. Germline V gene sequence: CDR1 SGHDT, CDR2 YYEEEE. V lost 4 bases and J lost 3, with 5 bases in between. The CDR3 length is 11 residues. The CDR3 loop is CASSRNYEQYF. The CDR3 DNA sequence: TGTGCCAGCAGCAGGAACTACGAGCAGTACTTC.

This clone appeared a few times. The chain recombines TRBV28 with TRBJ2-3; 13 bases line up with TRBD2. V shed 6 bases, J shed 6 bases, and the junction held 15 bases outside the gene matches. This CDR3 has 18 residues. The germline CDR1 and CDR2 sequences are MDHEN and SYDVKM. The DNA of the CDR3 is TGTGCCAGCAGCAGATCTGGACTAGCGGGGGCTATCCGGGATACGCAGTATTTT. Its translation: CASSRSGLAGAIRDTQYF.

This clone has just a few counts. This chain joins TRBV7-2 and TRBJ2-1; perhaps D is TRBD1 or TRBD2 (5 bases each). Per germline, CDR1 SGHTA and CDR2 FQGNSA. V was clipped by 7 bases and J by 8 bases, with 18 bases between them. This CDR3 is 14 amino acids long. CDR3 sequence reads: CASTPLGPADEQFF. The CDR3 DNA follows: TGTGCCAGCACTCCCTTGGGACCGGCGGATGAGCAGTTCTTC. Together with reference TRBV7-2 and TRBJ2-1, the CDR3 gives the full variable domain: GAGVSQSPSNKVTEKGKDVELRCDPISGHTALYWYRQSLGQGLEFLIYFQGNSAPDKSGLPSDRFSAERTGGSVSTLTIQRTQQEDSAVYLCASTPLGPADEQFFGPGTRLTVL.

This chain joins TRBV7-9 and TRBJ1-1, with D perhaps matching TRBD1 (5 bases). This CDR3 has 14 residues. The V gene lost 8 bases and the J gene lost 4 bases, with 17 bases spanning the gap. Germline V gene data show CDR1 as SEHNR and CDR2 as FQNEAQ (reference sequence). The CDR3 sequence: CASGSAGRSTEAFF. The DNA for the CDR3 is TGTGCCAGCGGTAGTGCAGGGAGGAGCACTGAAGCTTTCTTT.

The J gene is TRBJ2-2, the V gene TRBV10-2; D assignment may be TRBD1 or TRBD2 (6 bases each). Trimming removed 3 bases from V and 6 bases from J, with 20 bases in between. From germline, CDR1 is WSHSY and CDR2 SAAADI. The CDR3 length is 17 residues. CDR3 sequence reads: CASSDRRGPQRPGELFF. The CDR3 nucleotides are TGCGCCAGCAGTGACAGACGGGGGCCCCAACGGCCCGGGGAGCTGTTTTTT.

V usage is TRBV7-9 and J usage is TRBJ2-5, with TRBD2 as a possible D gene (6 bases). V lost 5 bases and J 1 base, leaving 11 bases between the germline ends. The CDR3 covers 14 residues. The V gene's germline CDR1 is SEHNR and CDR2 FQNEAQ (reference sequence). The CDR3 DNA follows: TGTGCCAGCAGCCAGGGACTCCTCCAAGAGACCCAGTACTTC. Protein sequence: CASSQGLLQETQYF.

As for this clone: Other DNA sequences from this sample encode an identical CDR3 as well. V is TRBV14 and J is TRBJ1-6; D uncertain. Trimming left V 0 bases short and J 10 bases short, with 7 bases between. CDR1 SGHDN and CDR2 FVKESK come from the germline V gene. The length of the CDR3 is 13 residues. CDR3 nucleotides: TGTGCCAGCAGCCAAGACAGTTTCTCACCCCTCCACTTT. It encodes CASSQDSFSPLHF.

The chain couples TRBV9 to TRBJ2-3; D ambiguous. CDR3 length: 13 residues. The V end lost 0 bases, the J end lost 6 bases, and 8 bases lay between the germline ends. In germline, CDR1 is SGDLS, CDR2 YYNGEE. The CDR3 bases are TGTGCCAGCAGCGTAGTTTCAGAGGATACGCAGTATTTT. Translating it yields CASSVVSEDTQYF. Looking up the rest from reference TRBV9 and TRBJ2-3 gives the full variable domain: DSGVTQTPKHLITATGQRVTLRCSPRSGDLSVYWYQQSLDQGLQFLIQYYNGEERAKGNILERFSAQQFPDLHSELNLSSLELGDSALYFCASSVVSEDTQYFGPGTRLTVL.

The chain joins TRBV19 to TRBJ1-2; 7 nucleotides match TRBD1. Germline V gene sequence: CDR1 LNHDA, CDR2 SQIVND (reference sequence). There are 12 residues in the CDR3. V lost 7 bases to trimming and J lost 5 bases; unmatched junction nucleotides: 4. Written as DNA, the CDR3 is TGTGCCAGTACCGAGGGACAGTATGGCTACACCTTC. This translates into CASTEGQYGYTF.

The genes are TRBV7-3 and TRBJ2-7; D is unresolved. CDR3 size: 13 residues. The V and J ends lost 5 bases and 6 bases respectively, with 14 bases between them. Germline V gives CDR1 SGHTA, CDR2 FQGTGA. The CDR3 sequence is CASSPSGEGEQYF. The CDR3 DNA follows: TGTGCCAGCAGCCCCTCTGGTGAAGGCGAGCAGTACTTC.

This clone was detected a few times. The chain has TRBV27 and TRBJ2-3; 9 bases are shared with TRBD1. Trimming removed 5 bases from V and 4 bases from J; junction bases left unmatched: 4. This CDR3 comprises 14 residues. Germline CDR1 and CDR2: MNHEY and SMNVEV (reference sequence). The CDR3 coding sequence is TGTGCCAGCAGTCGGACAGGGGCGGCAGATACGCAGTATTTT. This sequence encodes CASSRTGAADTQYF.

The chain is built from TRBV19 and TRBJ1-2, with D unclear. The germline V and J ends were trimmed by 11 bases and 6 bases, with 13 bases remaining between them. Germline V gives CDR1 LNHDA, CDR2 SQIVND (reference sequence). This CDR3 contains 11 residues. The CDR3 protein is CASHYANGYTF. In DNA form, the CDR3 reads TGTGCCTCCCACTACGCGAATGGCTACACCTTC.

This clone was detected ten times or more. V gene TRBV9 combines with J gene TRBJ1-3; a possible D gene is TRBD1 (6 bases). Trimming removed 4 bases at V and 0 bases at J, with 11 bases between. This CDR3 spans 15 amino acids. The germline V gene has CDR1 SGDLS and CDR2 YYNGEE. The CDR3 DNA follows: TGTGCCAGCAGCTATCAGACAGGCTCTGGAAACACCATATATTTT. Its protein product is CASSYQTGSGNTIYF.

The rearrangement links TRBV30 to TRBJ1-5; D is undetermined. This CDR3 comprises 13 residues. V was trimmed by 2 bases and J by 2 bases, leaving 7 bases between them. The germline gives CDR1 GTSNPN, CDR2 SVGIG (reference sequence). CDR3 nucleotides: TGTGCCTGGAGTCGAAACGGCAATCAGCCCCAGCATTTT. This codes for CAWSRNGNQPQHF.

This clone appeared a few times. V is TRBV7-9 and J is TRBJ2-6, with TRBD1 as a possible D gene (6 bases). The CDR3 runs to 17 residues. The germline V gene has CDR1 SEHNR and CDR2 FQNEAQ (reference sequence). With 0 bases removed from V and 2 bases from J, the gap between germline ends came to 11 bases. The CDR3 loop is CASSLAWGLAGANVLTF. Here the CDR3 DNA reads TGTGCCAGCAGCTTAGCGTGGGGGCTCGCTGGGGCCAACGTCCTGACTTTC.

This clone was counted a few times. This chain uses TRBV7-2 with TRBJ1-4; TRBD1 is a possible D gene (6 bases). V shed 4 bases and J shed 6 bases, with 12 bases lying between them. Germline V lookup: CDR1 SGHTA, CDR2 FQGNSA. The CDR3 totals 14 residues. The CDR3 is CASSSQGADEKLFF. DNA for the CDR3: TGTGCCAGCAGCTCACAGGGCGCGGATGAAAAACTGTTTTTT.